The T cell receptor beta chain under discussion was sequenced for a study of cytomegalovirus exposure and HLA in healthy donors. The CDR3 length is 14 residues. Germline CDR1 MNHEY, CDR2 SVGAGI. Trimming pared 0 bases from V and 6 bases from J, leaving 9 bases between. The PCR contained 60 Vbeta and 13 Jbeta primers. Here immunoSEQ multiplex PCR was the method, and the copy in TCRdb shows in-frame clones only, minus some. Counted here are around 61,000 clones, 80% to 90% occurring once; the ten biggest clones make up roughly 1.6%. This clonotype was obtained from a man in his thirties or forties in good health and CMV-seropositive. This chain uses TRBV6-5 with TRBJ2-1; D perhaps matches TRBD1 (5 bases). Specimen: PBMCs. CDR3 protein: CASSYSRTLNEQFF. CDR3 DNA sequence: TGTGCCAGCAGTTACTCCCGGACACTCAATGAGCAGTTCTTC.